Listed below are T cell receptor beta chains from one sample, sequenced in a study of tumor-infiltrating lymphocytes in primary liver carcinoma. MiXCR was run by TCRdb on the multiplex PCR reads, yielding one entry per CDR3 protein. The table has about 100,000 distinct CDR3 sequences, about 73% seen once. The sequencing sample was made of tumor-adjacent normal liver tissue. Receptors originate from a man in his forties with primary liver carcinoma and hepatitis B virus infection. The CDR3 runs from the conserved cysteine through the conserved F or W. Each record gives: CDR3 protein, CDR3 DNA, clone size, J gene, D gene, V gene. D genes are given only for firm matches. Size is omitted from some rows. Given values are once, few, many or a class for expanded clones.

CDR3 protein: CISNLFRGGTRGSEQYF
CDR3 DNA: TGTATCAGCAACTTATTTCGCGGGGGGACTAGGGGAAGCGAGCAGTACTTC
clone size: NA
J gene: TRBJ2-7
D gene: TRBD2
V gene: TRBV7-8

CDR3 protein: CSVWRPGGEGGQFF
CDR3 DNA: TGCAGCGTTTGGCGACCAGGAGGGGAAGGTGGGCAGTTCTTC
clone size: NA
J gene: TRBJ2-1
D gene: NA
V gene: TRBV29-1

CDR3 protein: CARSEARPGDNEQFF
CDR3 DNA: TGTGCCAGGAGTGAAGCTCGTCCAGGTGACAATGAGCAGTTCTTC
clone size: NA
J gene: TRBJ2-1
D gene: NA
V gene: TRBV6-1

CDR3 protein: CASRNRGGTWELFF
CDR3 DNA: TGTGCCAGCAGGAACAGGGGAGGGACCTGGGAACTGTTTTTT
clone size: NA
J gene: TRBJ2-2
D gene: NA
V gene: TRBV6-2/TRBV6-3

CDR3 protein: CASSQGAGGDYNEQFF
CDR3 DNA: TGCGCCAGCAGCCAAGGGGCGGGAGGGGATTACAATGAGCAGTTCTTC
clone size: many
J gene: TRBJ2-1
D gene: TRBD2
V gene: TRBV4-1

CDR3 protein: CSARGVDQGSLYGYTF
CDR3 DNA: TGCAGTGCTAGAGGGGTTGATCAGGGATCCCTCTATGGCTACACCTTC
clone size: NA
J gene: TRBJ1-2
D gene: NA
V gene: TRBV20-1

CDR3 protein: CANIRTRGYNEQFF
CDR3 DNA: TGTGCTAACATCAGGACTAGAGGATACAATGAGCAGTTCTTC
clone size: NA
J gene: TRBJ2-1
D gene: TRBD2
V gene: TRBV7-8

CDR3 protein: CASSSSPLDRVLRYGYTF
CDR3 DNA: TGTGCCAGCAGTTCATCGCCCCTCGACAGGGTACTTCGTTATGGCTACACCTTC
clone size: NA
J gene: TRBJ1-2
D gene: TRBD1
V gene: TRBV6-5

CDR3 protein: CASSVAGLAGEEQFF
CDR3 DNA: TGTGCCAGCAGCGTCGCCGGACTAGCGGGAGAAGAGCAGTTCTTC
clone size: NA
J gene: TRBJ2-1
D gene: TRBD2
V gene: TRBV9

CDR3 protein: CSAGISGAPTDTQYF
CDR3 DNA: TGCAGTGCTGGGATTAGCGGGGCCCCCACAGATACGCAGTATTTT
clone size: once
J gene: TRBJ2-3
D gene: TRBD2
V gene: TRBV20-1

CDR3 protein: CASNLQGASGNTIYF
CDR3 DNA: TGTGCCAGCAATTTACAGGGGGCGAGTGGAAACACCATATATTTT
clone size: NA
J gene: TRBJ1-3
D gene: TRBD1
V gene: TRBV12-3/TRBV12-4

CDR3 protein: CASRIYGADNVQFF
CDR3 DNA: TGTGCCAGCAGGATATACGGGGCCGACAATGTGCAGTTCTTC
clone size: NA
J gene: TRBJ2-1
D gene: NA
V gene: TRBV6-5

CDR3 protein: CASIQNLTGTNEQYF
CDR3 DNA: TGTGCCAGCATCCAAAACCTTACAGGGACCAACGAGCAGTACTTC
clone size: many
J gene: TRBJ2-7
D gene: NA
V gene: TRBV6-2/TRBV6-3

CDR3 protein: CASSYSTMFGVGAGEQYF
CDR3 DNA: TGTGCCAGCAGTTACTCGACTATGTTCGGTGTCGGAGCGGGGGAGCAGTACTTC
clone size: many
J gene: TRBJ2-7
D gene: TRBD2
V gene: TRBV6-2/TRBV6-3

CDR3 protein: CASYHGAFLF
CDR3 DNA: TGTGCCAGCTACCACGGGGCCTTCCTCTTC
clone size: NA
J gene: TRBJ1-2
D gene: NA
V gene: TRBV6-5

CDR3 protein: CASSLTGTGNTEAFF
CDR3 DNA: TGCGCCAGCAGCTTGACCGGGACAGGGAACACTGAAGCTTTCTTT
clone size: few
J gene: TRBJ1-1
D gene: TRBD1
V gene: TRBV5-1

CDR3 protein: CASSRTGTSGEETQHF
CDR3 DNA: TGTGCCAGCAGCCGGACAGGGACTAGCGGGGAAGAGACTCAGCACTTC
clone size: once
J gene: TRBJ2-5
D gene: TRBD2
V gene: TRBV4-2

CDR3 protein: CASSYVGATDTRYF
CDR3 DNA: TGTGCTAGCAGTTACGTCGGAGCCACAGATACGCGGTATTTT
clone size: NA
J gene: TRBJ2-3
D gene: NA
V gene: TRBV6-5

CDR3 protein: CASSSGGVEAFF
CDR3 DNA: TGTGCCAGCAGCTCCGGCGGGGTTGAAGCTTTCTTT
clone size: many
J gene: TRBJ1-1
D gene: NA
V gene: TRBV13

CDR3 protein: CVGSLNGSGRYNEQFF
CDR3 DNA: TGTGTCGGCAGCTTAAATGGTAGCGGGAGATACAATGAACAGTTCTTC
clone size: NA
J gene: TRBJ2-1
D gene: TRBD2
V gene: TRBV11-3

CDR3 protein: CASSYDRGSHGHYF
CDR3 DNA: TGTGCCAGCAGTTACGACAGGGGTTCCCACGGGCACTACTTC
clone size: NA
J gene: TRBJ2-7
D gene: TRBD1
V gene: TRBV6-5

CDR3 protein: CVSSSGQGGHEQYF
CDR3 DNA: TGTGTCAGCAGCTCAGGACAGGGCGGCCACGAACAGTACTTC
clone size: NA
J gene: TRBJ2-7
D gene: TRBD1
V gene: TRBV11-2

CDR3 protein: CASSPKGRSTGELFF
CDR3 DNA: TGTGCCAGCAGCCCAAAAGGGAGGAGTACCGGGGAGCTGTTTTTT
clone size: once
J gene: TRBJ2-2
D gene: NA
V gene: TRBV11-2

CDR3 protein: CASSPSPGLAGETQYF
CDR3 DNA: TGCGCCAGCAGCCCCAGCCCGGGACTAGCGGGAGAGACCCAGTACTTC
clone size: NA
J gene: TRBJ2-5
D gene: TRBD2
V gene: TRBV5-1

CDR3 protein: CASSQDGDYGYTF
CDR3 DNA: TGCGCCAGCAGCCAAGACGGGGACTATGGCTACACCTTC
clone size: many
J gene: TRBJ1-2
D gene: NA
V gene: TRBV4-1

CDR3 protein: CASRLGVPGSDTQCF
CDR3 DNA: TGTGCCAGCAGGTTAGGAGTCCCGGGCTCAGATACGCAGTGTTTT
clone size: once
J gene: TRBJ2-3
D gene: NA
V gene: TRBV11-2

CDR3 protein: CASNGDFQETQYF
CDR3 DNA: TGTGCCAGCAACGGGGACTTTCAAGAGACTCAGTACTTC
clone size: NA
J gene: TRBJ2-5
D gene: NA
V gene: TRBV11-2

CDR3 protein: CDSGLIEPGTSGSGPYNEQFF
CDR3 DNA: TGTGATAGTGGTTTGATTGAACCGGGGACTAGCGGGTCGGGTCCCTACAATGAGCAGTTCTTC
clone size: NA
J gene: TRBJ2-1
D gene: TRBD2
V gene: TRBV12-5

CDR3 protein: CASSTGTDSYEQYF
CDR3 DNA: TGCGCCAGCAGCACGGGGACGGACTCCTACGAGCAGTACTTC
clone size: few
J gene: TRBJ2-7
D gene: NA
V gene: TRBV5-1

CDR3 protein: CASSERVNTGDHVYTF
CDR3 DNA: TGTGCCAGCAGTGAAAGGGTGAATACAGGGGATCATGTCTACACCTTT
clone size: NA
J gene: TRBJ1-2
D gene: TRBD1
V gene: TRBV6-1

CDR3 protein: CAIGGLAGRETQYF
CDR3 DNA: TGTGCCATCGGCGGACTAGCGGGACGCGAGACCCAGTACTTC
clone size: NA
J gene: TRBJ2-5
D gene: TRBD2
V gene: TRBV10-3

CDR3 protein: CASSLSAGGDEQYF
CDR3 DNA: TGTGCCAGCAGTTTATCGGCTGGGGGTGACGAGCAGTACTTC
clone size: many
J gene: TRBJ2-7
D gene: NA
V gene: TRBV12-3/TRBV12-4

CDR3 protein: CANSREGLCEQYF
CDR3 DNA: TGTGCCAACAGTAGGGAGGGCCTTTGCGAGCAGTACTTC
clone size: once
J gene: TRBJ2-7
D gene: TRBD2
V gene: TRBV11-2

CDR3 protein: CASSLQLDTQYF
CDR3 DNA: TGTGCCAGCAGCTTACAATTAGATACGCAGTATTTT
clone size: few
J gene: TRBJ2-3
D gene: NA
V gene: TRBV7-8

CDR3 protein: CSVEDLGPPKPQFF
CDR3 DNA: TGCAGCGTTGAAGATCTTGGGCCCCCAAAACCCCAGTTCTTT
clone size: NA
J gene: TRBJ2-1
D gene: NA
V gene: TRBV29-1

CDR3 protein: CASSPRGGSSYNEQFF
CDR3 DNA: TGTGCCAGCAGTCCCCGGGGGGGGAGCTCCTACAATGAGCAGTTCTTC
clone size: many
J gene: TRBJ2-1
D gene: TRBD2
V gene: TRBV12-3/TRBV12-4

CDR3 protein: CASSAFGGTYERYF
CDR3 DNA: TGTGCTAGCAGCGCCTTCGGAGGGACCTACGAGCGGTACTTC
clone size: NA
J gene: TRBJ2-7
D gene: NA
V gene: TRBV11-1

CDR3 protein: CASCTGGGMGGEQFF
CDR3 DNA: TGTGCCAGCTGTACAGGGGGCGGGATGGGTGGGGAGCAGTTCTTC
clone size: NA
J gene: TRBJ2-1
D gene: TRBD1
V gene: TRBV6-5

CDR3 protein: CASSSRPGQGPAGELFF
CDR3 DNA: TGCGCCAGCAGCTCCAGACCGGGACAGGGGCCGGCCGGGGAGCTGTTTTTT
clone size: few
J gene: TRBJ2-2
D gene: TRBD1
V gene: TRBV5-1

CDR3 protein: CASNLVSGANVLSF
CDR3 DNA: TGTGCCAGCAACTTAGTTTCTGGGGCCAACGTCCTGTCTTTC
clone size: NA
J gene: TRBJ2-6
D gene: NA
V gene: TRBV11-2

CDR3 protein: CASCFISIQEIQYF
CDR3 DNA: TGTGCCAGCTGCTTTATCTCCATCCAAGAGATCCAGTACTTC
clone size: few
J gene: TRBJ2-5
D gene: NA
V gene: TRBV11-2

CDR3 protein: CAIDGTGGLVETQYF
CDR3 DNA: TGTGCCATCGATGGAACAGGGGGCTTGGTGGAGACCCAGTACTTC
clone size: few
J gene: TRBJ2-5
D gene: TRBD1
V gene: TRBV10-3

CDR3 protein: CASSFPPSDNGQFF
CDR3 DNA: TGTGCCAGCAGCTTCCCCCCTTCGGACAATGGACAGTTCTTC
clone size: NA
J gene: TRBJ2-1
D gene: NA
V gene: TRBV5-5

CDR3 protein: CSASPPGQRNTEASF
CDR3 DNA: TGCAGTGCTAGTCCACCGGGACAAAGGAACACTGAAGCTTCCTTT
clone size: NA
J gene: TRBJ1-1
D gene: NA
V gene: TRBV20-1

CDR3 protein: CVSSSRPSGKIYEQFF
CDR3 DNA: TGTGTCAGCAGCTCGCGCCCCAGCGGGAAGATCTATGAGCAGTTTTTC
clone size: few
J gene: TRBJ2-1
D gene: TRBD2
V gene: TRBV11-2

CDR3 protein: CASSSHRGQGDYRSNYEQYF
CDR3 DNA: TGTGCCAGCAGTTCCCACCGCGGACAGGGTGACTACCGGTCAAACTACGAGCAGTACTTC
clone size: NA
J gene: TRBJ2-7
D gene: TRBD1
V gene: TRBV28